This T cell receptor beta chain was sequenced in a study of T cells expressing NK-cell markers. Overall study context: Repertoires of TCR beta were obtained from T cells sorted as CD3+CD56+NKG2C+, CD3+CD56+NKG2C- and CD3+CD56-NKG2C+. The study sequenced eight donors, seven HCMV-seropositive and one seronegative.

TCR beta cDNA was made by 5'RACE template switching with UMIs. TCRdb reanalyzed the 5' RACE reads, giving one entry per CDR3 protein sequence and no DNA. The listing contains some 390,000 distinct CDR3 sequences. The CDR3 totals 14 residues. Germline V gene sequence: CDR1 ENHRY, CDR2 SYGVKD. Findings and limits, study-wide: Where several donors were concerned, these clonotypes also led the CD3+CD56-NKG2C+ fraction.

In the case of this clonotype: Its antigen is as yet unknown.

The sequence was obtained from a woman aged 45-59 years in good health. The specimen was blood T cells: a sorted CD56 or NKG2C T cell subset, CD4+ or CD8+ T cells, or bulk PBMC T cells (not recorded which). This chain joins TRBV10-3 and TRBJ2-1; TCRdb selects TRBD2, and the lack of DNA leaves this call unchecked. This chain's CDR3 is CATRTSGSYNEQFF.